A single sample is the source of the 10 T cell receptor beta chains below, sequenced in a study of OX40 agonist ivuxolimab in advanced cancers. Sequencing used immunoSEQ multiplex PCR; TCRdb keeps in-frame clones, though not all of them. Altogether about 70,000 clones are present, approximately 90% being singletons, with the ten largest covering roughly 5%. The specimen comprised CD4+ or CD8+ T cells sorted from blood, sampled in a trial of the OX40 agonist ivuxolimab. These receptors were obtained from an adult with an advanced solid tumor such as melanoma, head and neck, liver or kidney cancer.

The V call is TRBV28, the J call TRBJ2-7; the match to TRBD1 covers 8 bases. Germline V gene sequence: CDR1 MDHEN, CDR2 SYDVKM. This CDR3 contains 15 residues. After removal of 1 base from V and 4 bases from J, the junction contained 6 bases not matched to a gene. The CDR3 here is CASSLLSGGKYEQYF. As DNA, the CDR3 is TGTGCCAGCAGTTTATTATCAGGGGGCAAATACGAGCAGTACTTC.

This clone has a single count. J is TRBJ2-5 and V is TRBV7-2; D not certain. The germline V and J ends were trimmed by 2 bases and 5 bases, with 12 bases remaining between them. This CDR3 has 14 residues. Germline V gene data show CDR1 as SGHTA and CDR2 as FQGNSA. CDR3 nucleotide sequence: TGTGCCAGCAGCTTACTAGGGCCCTCGGAGACCCAGTACTTC. Translating gives CASSLLGPSETQYF.

The chain uses TRBV5-5 and TRBJ1-2, with TRBD1 as a possible D gene (6 bases). The CDR3 spans 14 residues. V was pared by 4 bases and J by 3 bases, with 13 bases between. The V gene's germline CDR1 is SGHKS and CDR2 YYEKEE (reference sequence). The CDR3 loop reads CASSLPTGHYGYTF. The CDR3 DNA is TGTGCCAGCAGCCTACCGACAGGCCACTATGGCTACACCTTC. The whole variable domain, filled in from reference TRBV5-5 and TRBJ1-2, reads DAGVTQSPTHLIKTRGQQVTLRCSPISGHKSVSWYQQVLGQGPQFIFQYYEKEERGRGNFPDRFSARQFPNYSSELNVNALLLGDSALYLCASSLPTGHYGYTFGSGTRLTVV.

The chain is built from TRBV9 and TRBJ2-5, with TRBD1 identical over 7 bases. This CDR3 has 15 amino acids. In germline, CDR1 is SGDLS, CDR2 YYNGEE. V was pared by 0 bases and J by 5 bases, with 7 bases of the junction left unmatched. The CDR3 nucleotides read TGTGCCAGCAGCGTAGAGCAGGGCAGGGGGGAGACCCAGTACTTC. Its translation: CASSVEQGRGETQYF.

V is TRBV7-8 and J is TRBJ1-2; 7 bases match TRBD1. The germline V gene has CDR1 SGHVS and CDR2 FQNEAQ. CDR3 length: 13 residues. J gave up 3 bases and V 5 bases, and 3 bases lay outside the gene matches. CDR3 loop: CASSLDRDYGYTF. The CDR3 DNA reads as TGTGCCAGCAGCCTCGACAGGGACTATGGCTACACCTTC.

The chain recombines TRBV20-1 with TRBJ2-7; 7 bases line up with TRBD2. The germline V gene has CDR1 DFQATT and CDR2 SNEGSKA (reference sequence). The CDR3 is 11 residues long. With V trimmed by 6 bases and J by 5 bases, 4 bases remained unmatched. The CDR3 reads CSAVLADEQYF. The CDR3 DNA reads as TGCAGTGCGGTTCTAGCGGACGAGCAGTACTTC.

The chain has TRBV5-1 and TRBJ2-1, with 7 bases identical to TRBD2. This CDR3 spans 15 amino acids. Germline CDR1 SGHRS, CDR2 YFSETQ. V trimming: 0 bases; J trimming: 7 bases; junction bases outside the gene matches: 7. The CDR3 sequence is CASSLVSSGSNEQFF. The DNA of the CDR3 is TGCGCCAGCAGCTTGGTTAGTAGCGGGTCTAATGAGCAGTTCTTC. Combining the CDR3 with reference TRBV5-1 and TRBJ2-1 gives the whole variable domain KAGVTQTPRYLIKTRGQQVTLSCSPISGHRSVSWYQQTPGQGLQFLFEYFSETQRNKGNFPGRFSGRQFSNSRSEMNVSTLELGDSALYLCASSLVSSGSNEQFFGPGTRLTVL.

V is TRBV10-3 and J is TRBJ1-1; TRBD1 might be the D (5 bases). V was trimmed by 0 bases and J by 4 bases, leaving 6 bases between them. Germline V CDR1 and CDR2: ENHRY, SYGVKD. This CDR3 is 13 amino acids long. CDR3 loop: CAISESQGTEAFF. The CDR3 DNA is TGTGCCATCAGTGAGTCCCAGGGCACTGAAGCTTTCTTT.

The chain links TRBV5-4 to TRBJ2-7; 8 bases are shared with TRBD2. The CDR3 has 15 residues. Germline loops: CDR1 SGHNT, CDR2 YYREEE (reference sequence). V gave up 4 bases and J gave up 2 bases; unmatched junction bases: 8. CDR3 sequence reads: CASSTGGSGTYEQYF. CDR3 sequence (DNA): TGTGCCAGCAGCACCGGTGGTAGCGGGACCTACGAGCAGTACTTC.

This sequence joins TRBV29-1 and TRBJ2-1; 15 bases fit TRBD2. Germline V gene sequence: CDR1 SQVTM, CDR2 ANQGSEA. Trimming took 3 bases from V and 12 from J; bases not matched to a gene: 3. This CDR3 contains 13 residues. Here the CDR3 reads CSVERTSGRAQFF. The CDR3 nucleotides are TGCAGCGTTGAGCGGACTAGCGGGAGGGCGCAGTTCTTC.